A selection of T cell receptor beta chains follows, all from one sample in a study of blood T cell repertoires in COVID-19. Sequenced by immunoSEQ multiplex PCR; TCRdb stores in-frame clones only, minus some. The profile shows some 81,000 clones, about 90% of them singletons. Input material: peripheral blood. All receptors derive from a woman in her 50s in a cohort sampled during active COVID-19. The CDR3 runs from the conserved cysteine through the conserved F or W. The D gene is left open where the match is weak. Not every row has a clone size; where given, it reads once, few, many or a size class.

abundance,v_gene,d_gene,j_gene,CDR3aa,CDR3nt
once,TRBV6-6,TRBD2,TRBJ2-1,CASSPPGLARETREQFF,TGTGCCAGCAGTCCCCCGGGACTAGCGAGAGAGACTAGGGAGCAGTTCTTC
.,TRBV5-6,.,TRBJ2-1,CASSLGLGIDEQFF,TGTGCCAGCAGCTTGGGACTAGGAATCGATGAGCAGTTCTTC
.,TRBV28,TRBD1,TRBJ2-1,CASSLAGGFIQGYNEQFF,TGTGCCAGCAGTTTGGCAGGGGGCTTTATTCAAGGCTACAATGAGCAGTTCTTC
.,TRBV28,TRBD1,TRBJ1-1,CASSAGGGTEAFF,TGTGCCAGCAGTGCAGGGGGCGGAACTGAAGCTTTCTTT
.,TRBV29-1,.,TRBJ2-3,CSVNQGTSTDTQYF,TGCAGCGTGAATCAGGGTACCAGCACAGATACGCAGTATTTT
once,TRBV7-2,.,TRBJ1-5,CASSLYYDNQPQHF,TGTGCCAGCAGCTTATACTATGACAATCAGCCCCAGCATTTT
.,TRBV18,.,TRBJ1-5,CASSPDRNQPQHF,TGTGCCAGCTCGCCTGACAGAAATCAGCCCCAGCATTTT
.,TRBV5-1,TRBD2,TRBJ2-1,CASSLLSGSNENEQFF,TGCGCCAGCAGCTTGCTCAGCGGGAGTAACGAGAATGAGCAGTTCTTC
.,TRBV25-1,.,TRBJ2-7,CASSKSVSYEQYF,TGTGCCAGCAGTAAGTCAGTATCCTACGAGCAGTACTTC
.,TRBV29-1,.,TRBJ2-7,CSVGTEYYEQYF,TGCAGCGTTGGAACGGAGTACTACGAGCAGTACTTC
.,TRBV28,TRBD1,TRBJ1-3,CASSRGIGNTIYF,TGTGCCAGCAGCAGGGGGATAGGAAACACCATATATTTT
once,TRBV12-3/TRBV12-4,TRBD2,TRBJ2-5,CASSSTSGETQYF,TGTGCCAGCAGTTCGACTAGCGGGGAGACCCAGTACTTC
once,TRBV13,TRBD2,TRBJ2-5,CASSLRTSGRGETQYF,TGTGCCAGCAGCCTCAGGACTAGCGGGAGGGGGGAGACCCAGTACTTC
.,TRBV7-9,TRBD1,TRBJ2-5,CASSFGTGGLKTQYF,TGTGCCAGCAGCTTCGGGACAGGGGGCTTAAAGACCCAGTACTTC
.,TRBV2,TRBD1,TRBJ2-5,CASSRQGDWETQYF,TGTGCCAGCTCACGACAGGGGGATTGGGAGACCCAGTACTTC
.,TRBV28,.,TRBJ1-1,CASSLASAGNTEAFF,TGTGCCAGCAGTTTAGCGTCCGCGGGAAACACTGAAGCTTTCTTT
.,TRBV19,.,TRBJ2-3,CASSLPAGDTQYF,TGTGCCAGTAGCTTGCCGGCGGGAGATACGCAGTATTTT
once,TRBV27,TRBD1,TRBJ1-2,CASSWTGADGYTF,TGTGCCAGCAGCTGGACAGGGGCGGATGGCTACACCTTC
.,TRBV27,TRBD1,TRBJ1-4,CASSSDRVEKLFF,TGTGCCAGCAGTTCCGACAGGGTGGAAAAACTGTTTTTT
.,TRBV29-1,.,TRBJ1-1,CSVLALRGANTEAFF,TGCAGCGTTCTTGCCCTCAGGGGCGCGAACACTGAAGCTTTCTTT
once,TRBV28,.,TRBJ2-7,CASSLSEGRPHSYEQYF,TGTGCCAGCAGTTTATCGGAAGGGAGGCCCCACTCCTACGAGCAGTACTTC
.,TRBV9,TRBD1,TRBJ1-1,CASSVGIVGQGAMNTEAFF,TGTGCCAGCAGCGTAGGAATTGTGGGACAGGGGGCTATGAACACTGAAGCTTTCTTT
.,TRBV24-1,.,TRBJ2-3,CATSRSMDTQYF,TGTGCCACCAGTCGGAGCATGGATACGCAGTATTTT
.,TRBV5-1,TRBD1,TRBJ2-7,CASSLVPGTGGAEQYF,TGCGCCAGCAGCTTGGTACCCGGGACAGGGGGGGCCGAGCAGTACTTC
.,TRBV2,TRBD2,TRBJ2-5,CASSEGLAGGDQYF,TGTGCCAGCAGTGAAGGGTTAGCGGGAGGGGACCAGTACTTC
once,TRBV6-2/TRBV6-3,.,TRBJ1-5,CASSYAGGRRGPKGQPQHF,TGTGCCAGCAGTTATGCGGGGGGGCGTCGTGGGCCGAAAGGGCAGCCCCAGCATTTT
.,TRBV28,.,TRBJ2-3,CASRGGLGIADTQYF,TGTGCCAGCAGGGGGGGACTTGGAATCGCAGATACGCAGTATTTT
.,TRBV12-5,.,TRBJ2-7,CASDAERVILDYEQYF,TGTGCTAGTGATGCGGAGAGGGTAATCCTGGACTACGAGCAGTACTTC
.,TRBV7-9,.,TRBJ1-5,CASSLDRYQPQHF,TGTGCCAGCAGCTTAGACAGGTATCAGCCCCAGCATTTT
.,TRBV7-3,TRBD1,TRBJ2-1,CASTPQGASLLSYNEQFF,TGTGCCAGCACCCCACAGGGGGCCTCCCTGCTCTCCTACAATGAGCAGTTCTTC
.,TRBV28,TRBD1,TRBJ1-2,CASSSYRGPFYGYTF,TGTGCCAGCAGTTCTTACAGGGGTCCCTTCTATGGCTACACCTTC
.,TRBV27,.,TRBJ2-6,CASSSGQQPGANVLTF,TGTGCCAGCAGTTCCGGACAGCAACCCGGGGCCAACGTCCTGACTTTC
.,TRBV18,.,TRBJ2-7,CASSLNSRSTYEQYF,TGTGCCAGCTCCCTCAATAGCCGCTCGACCTACGAGCAGTACTTC
.,TRBV19,.,TRBJ2-7,CASSKTGRTYEQYF,TGTGCCAGTAGTAAGACAGGACGTACGTACGAGCAGTACTTC
few,TRBV6-5,.,TRBJ1-5,CASIQGNQPQHF,TGTGCCAGCATTCAGGGGAATCAGCCCCAGCATTTT
.,TRBV20-1,.,TRBJ2-7,CSARQGLEQYF,TGCAGTGCTAGGCAGGGGTTGGAGCAGTACTTC
.,TRBV7-3,.,TRBJ2-1,CASSPGASLKGEQFF,TGTGCCAGCAGCCCAGGGGCTAGCTTAAAGGGGGAGCAGTTCTTC
few,TRBV15,.,TRBJ2-7,CATSRRGASVSYEQYF,TGTGCCACCAGCAGAAGAGGTGCTAGCGTCTCCTACGAGCAGTACTTC
.,TRBV11-2,.,TRBJ2-2,CASSFQLSTNTGELFF,TGTGCCAGCAGCTTTCAGTTATCCACGAACACCGGGGAGCTGTTTTTT
once,TRBV11-1,.,TRBJ2-5,CASRDSGETQYF,TGTGCCAGCAGGGACTCTGGGGAGACCCAGTACTTC
.,TRBV7-9,.,TRBJ1-1,CASSSRGEVNTEAFF,TGTGCCAGCAGCTCCCGGGGTGAAGTGAACACTGAAGCTTTCTTT
.,TRBV5-1,.,TRBJ1-6,CASSLQGPGPNSPLHF,TGCGCCAGCAGCTTACAGGGTCCAGGCCCTAATTCACCCCTCCACTTT
.,TRBV3-1/TRBV3-2,.,TRBJ2-5,CASSQRETQYF,TGTGCCAGCAGCCAGCGAGAGACCCAGTACTTC
.,TRBV6-5,.,TRBJ1-2,CASSLERASYGYTF,TGTGCCAGCAGTTTGGAGCGAGCCTCCTATGGCTACACCTTC
.,TRBV15,.,TRBJ2-1,CATSRGSGVEFF,TGTGCCACCAGCAGAGGTTCGGGGGTAGAGTTCTTC
.,TRBV28,.,TRBJ1-2,CASSSGGVQGRDYGYTF,TGTGCCAGCAGTTCTGGGGGCGTGCAGGGGAGGGATTATGGCTACACCTTC
.,TRBV12-3/TRBV12-4,.,TRBJ1-4,CASQGGANEKLFF,TGTGCCAGCCAGGGTGGGGCCAATGAAAAACTGTTTTTT